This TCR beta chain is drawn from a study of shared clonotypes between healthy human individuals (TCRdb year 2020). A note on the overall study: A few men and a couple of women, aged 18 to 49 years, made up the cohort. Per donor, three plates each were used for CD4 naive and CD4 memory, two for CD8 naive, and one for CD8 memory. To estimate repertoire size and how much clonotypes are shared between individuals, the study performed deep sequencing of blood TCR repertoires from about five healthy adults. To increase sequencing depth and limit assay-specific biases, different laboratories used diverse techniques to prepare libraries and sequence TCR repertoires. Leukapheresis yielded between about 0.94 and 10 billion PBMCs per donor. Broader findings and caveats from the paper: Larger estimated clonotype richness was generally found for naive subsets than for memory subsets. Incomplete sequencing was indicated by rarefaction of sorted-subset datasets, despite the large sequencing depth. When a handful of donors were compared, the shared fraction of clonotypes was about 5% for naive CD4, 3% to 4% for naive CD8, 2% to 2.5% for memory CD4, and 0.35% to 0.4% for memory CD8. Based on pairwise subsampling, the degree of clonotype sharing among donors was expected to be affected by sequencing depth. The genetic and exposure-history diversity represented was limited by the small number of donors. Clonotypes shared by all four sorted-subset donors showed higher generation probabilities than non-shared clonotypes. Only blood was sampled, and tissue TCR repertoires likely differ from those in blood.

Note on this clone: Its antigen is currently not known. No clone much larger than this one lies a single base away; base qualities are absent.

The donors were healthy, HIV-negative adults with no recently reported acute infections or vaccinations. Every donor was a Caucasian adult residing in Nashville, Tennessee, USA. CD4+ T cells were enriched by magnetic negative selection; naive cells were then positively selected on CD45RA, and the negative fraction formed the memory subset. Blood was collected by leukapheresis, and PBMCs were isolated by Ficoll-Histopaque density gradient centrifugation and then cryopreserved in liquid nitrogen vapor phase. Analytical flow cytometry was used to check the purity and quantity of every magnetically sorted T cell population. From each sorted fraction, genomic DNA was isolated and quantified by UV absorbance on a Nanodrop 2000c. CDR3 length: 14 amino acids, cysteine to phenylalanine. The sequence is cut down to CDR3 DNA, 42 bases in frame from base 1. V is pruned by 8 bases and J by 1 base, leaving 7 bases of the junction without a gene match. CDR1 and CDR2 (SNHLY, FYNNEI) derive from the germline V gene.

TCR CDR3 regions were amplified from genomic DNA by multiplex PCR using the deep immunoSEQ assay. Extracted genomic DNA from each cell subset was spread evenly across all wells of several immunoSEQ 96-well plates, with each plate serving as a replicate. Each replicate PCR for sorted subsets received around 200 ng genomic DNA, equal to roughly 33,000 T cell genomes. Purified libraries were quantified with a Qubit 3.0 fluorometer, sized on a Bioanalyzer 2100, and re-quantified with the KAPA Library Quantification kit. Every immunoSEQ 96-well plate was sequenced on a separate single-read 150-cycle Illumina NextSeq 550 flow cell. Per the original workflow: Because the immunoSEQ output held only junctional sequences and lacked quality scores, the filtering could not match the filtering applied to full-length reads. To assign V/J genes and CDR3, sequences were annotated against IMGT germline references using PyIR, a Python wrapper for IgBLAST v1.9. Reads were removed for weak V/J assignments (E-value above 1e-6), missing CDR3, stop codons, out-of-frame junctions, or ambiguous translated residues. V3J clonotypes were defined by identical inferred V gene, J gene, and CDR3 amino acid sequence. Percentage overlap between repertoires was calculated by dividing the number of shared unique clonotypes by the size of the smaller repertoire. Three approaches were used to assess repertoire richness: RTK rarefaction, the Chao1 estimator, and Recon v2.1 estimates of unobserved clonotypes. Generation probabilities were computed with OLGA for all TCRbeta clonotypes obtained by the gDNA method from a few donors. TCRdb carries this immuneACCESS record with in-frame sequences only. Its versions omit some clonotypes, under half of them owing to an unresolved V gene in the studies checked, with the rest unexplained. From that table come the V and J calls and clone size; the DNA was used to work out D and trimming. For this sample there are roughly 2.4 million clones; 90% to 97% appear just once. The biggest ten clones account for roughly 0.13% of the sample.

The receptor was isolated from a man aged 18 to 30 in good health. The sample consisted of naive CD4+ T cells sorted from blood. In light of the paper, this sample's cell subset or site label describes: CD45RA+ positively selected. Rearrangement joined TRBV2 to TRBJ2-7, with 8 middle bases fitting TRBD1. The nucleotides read TGTGCCAGCGATACAGGGGGTCCTTCCTACGAGCAGTACTTC. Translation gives CASDTGGPSYEQYF.